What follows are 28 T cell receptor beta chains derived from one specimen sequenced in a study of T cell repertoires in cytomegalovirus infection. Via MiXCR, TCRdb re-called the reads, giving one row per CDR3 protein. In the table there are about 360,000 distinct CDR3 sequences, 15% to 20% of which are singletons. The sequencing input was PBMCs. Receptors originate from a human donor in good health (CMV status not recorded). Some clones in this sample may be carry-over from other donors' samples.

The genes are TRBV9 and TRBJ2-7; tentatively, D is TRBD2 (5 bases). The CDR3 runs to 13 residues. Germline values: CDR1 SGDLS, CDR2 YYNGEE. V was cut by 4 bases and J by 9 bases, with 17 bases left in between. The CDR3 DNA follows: TGTGCCAGCAGCTCGGGATCTTCTACGGTGCAGTACTTC. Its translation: CASSSGSSTVQYF.

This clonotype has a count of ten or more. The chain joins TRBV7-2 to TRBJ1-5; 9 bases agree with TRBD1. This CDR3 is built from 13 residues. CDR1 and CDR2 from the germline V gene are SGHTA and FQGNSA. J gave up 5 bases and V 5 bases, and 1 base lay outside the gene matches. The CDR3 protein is CASSRTGDQPQHF. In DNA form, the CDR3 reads TGTGCCAGCAGCAGGACAGGGGATCAGCCCCAGCATTTT.

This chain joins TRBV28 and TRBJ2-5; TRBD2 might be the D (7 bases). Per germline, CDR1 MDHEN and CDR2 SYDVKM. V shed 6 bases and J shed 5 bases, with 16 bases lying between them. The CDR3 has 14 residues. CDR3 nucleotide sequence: TGTGCCAGCAGACCAATGGGGGGGCGGGAGACCCAGTACTTC. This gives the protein CASRPMGGRETQYF.

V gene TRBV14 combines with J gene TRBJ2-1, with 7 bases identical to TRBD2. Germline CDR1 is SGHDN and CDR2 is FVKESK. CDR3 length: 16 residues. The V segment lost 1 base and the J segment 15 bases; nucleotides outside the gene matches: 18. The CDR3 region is CASSQGQGRYAGDRFF. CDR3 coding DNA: TGTGCCAGCAGCCAAGGCCAAGGGCGATACGCGGGAGATAGGTTCTTC.

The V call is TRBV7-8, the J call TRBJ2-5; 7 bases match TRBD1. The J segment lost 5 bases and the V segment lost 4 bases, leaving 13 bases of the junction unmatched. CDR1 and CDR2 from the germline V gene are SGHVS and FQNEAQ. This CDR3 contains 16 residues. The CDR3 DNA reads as TGTGCCAGCAGCTCAGTGGGACAGTCCCTTAGGGAGACCCAGTACTTC. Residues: CASSSVGQSLRETQYF.

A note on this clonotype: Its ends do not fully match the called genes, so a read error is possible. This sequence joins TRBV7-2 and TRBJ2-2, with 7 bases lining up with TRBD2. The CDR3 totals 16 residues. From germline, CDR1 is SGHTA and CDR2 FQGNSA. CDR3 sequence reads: CASSLDPAGNTGELCF. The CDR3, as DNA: TGTGCCAGCAGCTTAGATCCAGCGGGAAACACCGGGGAGCTGTGTTTT.

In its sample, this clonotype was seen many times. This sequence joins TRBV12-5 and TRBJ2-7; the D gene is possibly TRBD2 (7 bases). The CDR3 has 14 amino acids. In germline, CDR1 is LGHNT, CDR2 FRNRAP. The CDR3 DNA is TGTGCCACCAAAAGGGGGGACTACTCCTACGAGCAGTACTTC. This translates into CATKRGDYSYEQYF.

CDR3 sequence: CASSSGTSGSTYEQYF. For the CDR3, the DNA is TGTGCCAGCAGCTCTGGGACTAGCGGGAGTACCTACGAGCAGTACTTC. V and J are TRBV7-6 and TRBJ2-7; 14 bases line up with TRBD2. The CDR3 totals 16 residues. Looked up from germline, CDR1 is SGHVS and CDR2 is FNYEAQ. V shed 4 bases and J 2 bases; nucleotides not matched to a gene: 4.

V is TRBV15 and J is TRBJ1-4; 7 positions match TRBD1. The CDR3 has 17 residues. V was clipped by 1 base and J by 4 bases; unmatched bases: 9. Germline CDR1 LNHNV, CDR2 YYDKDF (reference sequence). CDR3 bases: TGTGCCACCAGCAGAGCGACCGGGACAGCGTTTAATGAAAAACTGTTTTTT. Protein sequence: CATSRATGTAFNEKLFF.

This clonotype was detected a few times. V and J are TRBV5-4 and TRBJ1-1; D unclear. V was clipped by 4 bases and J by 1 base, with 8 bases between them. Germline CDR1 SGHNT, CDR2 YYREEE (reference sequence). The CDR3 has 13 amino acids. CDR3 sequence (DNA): TGTGCCAGCAGCCGCAACCGGAACACTGAAGCTTTCTTT. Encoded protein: CASSRNRNTEAFF. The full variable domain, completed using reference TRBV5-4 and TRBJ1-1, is ETGVTQSPTHLIKTRGQQVTLRCSSQSGHNTVSWYQQALGQGPQFIFQYYREEENGRGNFPPRFSGLQFPNYSSELNVNALELDDSALYLCASSRNRNTEAFFGQGTRLTVV.

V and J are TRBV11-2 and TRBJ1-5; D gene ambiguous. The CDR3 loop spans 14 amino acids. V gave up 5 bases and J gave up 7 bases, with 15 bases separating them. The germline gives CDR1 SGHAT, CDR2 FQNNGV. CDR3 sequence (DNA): TGTGCCAGCAGCCTATATGGAGCTCTGCAGCCCCAGCATTTT. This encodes CASSLYGALQPQHF.

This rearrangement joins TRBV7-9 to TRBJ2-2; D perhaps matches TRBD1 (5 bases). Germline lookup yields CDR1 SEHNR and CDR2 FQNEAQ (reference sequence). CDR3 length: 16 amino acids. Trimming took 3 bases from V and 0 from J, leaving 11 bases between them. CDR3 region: CASSLTDPSNTGELFF. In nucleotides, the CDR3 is TGTGCCAGCAGCTTGACAGACCCGTCGAACACCGGGGAGCTGTTTTTT.

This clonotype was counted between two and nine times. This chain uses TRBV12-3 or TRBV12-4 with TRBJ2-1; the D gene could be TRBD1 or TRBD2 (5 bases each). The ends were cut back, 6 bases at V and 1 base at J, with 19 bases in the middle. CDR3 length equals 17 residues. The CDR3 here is CASSSLGWGLSYNEQFF. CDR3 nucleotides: TGTGCCAGCAGCTCCTTGGGGTGGGGGTTATCCTACAATGAGCAGTTCTTC.

CDR3 nucleotides: TGCGCCAGCAGCCAAGCAGGGGAGGGGAACACTGAAGCTTTCTTT. Translating gives CASSQAGEGNTEAFF. The V call is TRBV4-1, the J call TRBJ1-1; maybe TRBD1 (6 bases). V was trimmed by 1 base and J by 1 base, leaving 10 bases between them. The V gene's germline CDR1 is MGHRA and CDR2 YSYEKL. The CDR3 is made up of 15 amino acids.

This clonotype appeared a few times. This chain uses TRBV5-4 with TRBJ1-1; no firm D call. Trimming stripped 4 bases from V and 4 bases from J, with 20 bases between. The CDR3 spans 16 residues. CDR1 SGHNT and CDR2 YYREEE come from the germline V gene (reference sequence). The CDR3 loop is CASSPPGYSGVTEAFF. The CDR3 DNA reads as TGTGCCAGCAGCCCCCCGGGGTATTCGGGTGTCACTGAAGCTTTCTTT.

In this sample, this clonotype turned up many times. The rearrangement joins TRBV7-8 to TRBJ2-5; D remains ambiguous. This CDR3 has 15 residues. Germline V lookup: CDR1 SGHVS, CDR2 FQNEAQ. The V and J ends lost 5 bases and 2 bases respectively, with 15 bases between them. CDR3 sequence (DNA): TGTGCCAGCAGCCCCCACGGCACCGGACAAGAGACCCAGTACTTC. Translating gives CASSPHGTGQETQYF. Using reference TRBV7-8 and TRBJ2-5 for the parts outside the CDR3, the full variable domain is GAGVSQSPRYKVAKRGQDVALRCDPISGHVSLFWYQQALGQGPEFLTYFQNEAQLDKSGLPSDRFFAERPEGSVSTLKIQRTQQEDSAVYLCASSPHGTGQETQYFGPGTRLLVL.

The CDR3 loop is CASRGDFNNEQFF. CDR3 coding DNA: TGTGCCAGCCGGGGGGATTTCAACAATGAGCAGTTCTTC. The V gene is TRBV7-9, the J gene TRBJ2-1; TRBD2 matches 7 bases. After removal of 8 bases from V and 5 bases from J, the junction contained 6 bases not matched to a gene. Germline CDR1 SEHNR, CDR2 FQNEAQ (reference sequence). The CDR3 sequence is 13 residues long.

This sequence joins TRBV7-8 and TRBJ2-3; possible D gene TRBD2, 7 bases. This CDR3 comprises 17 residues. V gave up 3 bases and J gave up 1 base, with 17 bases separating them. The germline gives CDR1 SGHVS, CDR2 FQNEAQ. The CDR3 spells CASSFTWGGMGTDTQYF. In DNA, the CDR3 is TGTGCCAGCAGCTTCACCTGGGGGGGCATGGGCACAGATACGCAGTATTTT.

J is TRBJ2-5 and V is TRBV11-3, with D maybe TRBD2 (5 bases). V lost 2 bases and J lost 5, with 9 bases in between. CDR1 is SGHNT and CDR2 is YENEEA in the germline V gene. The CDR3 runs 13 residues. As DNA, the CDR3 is TGTGCCAGCAGCTTAATGCCTAGCGAGACCCAGTACTTC. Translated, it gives CASSLMPSETQYF.

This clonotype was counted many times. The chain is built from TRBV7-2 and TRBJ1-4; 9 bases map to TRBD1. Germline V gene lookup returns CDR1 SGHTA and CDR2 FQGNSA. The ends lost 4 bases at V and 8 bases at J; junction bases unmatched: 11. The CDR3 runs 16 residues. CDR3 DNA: TGTGCCAGCAGCTATGGTCAGGGACAGGGCTGGGAAAAACTGTTTTTT. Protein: CASSYGQGQGWEKLFF.

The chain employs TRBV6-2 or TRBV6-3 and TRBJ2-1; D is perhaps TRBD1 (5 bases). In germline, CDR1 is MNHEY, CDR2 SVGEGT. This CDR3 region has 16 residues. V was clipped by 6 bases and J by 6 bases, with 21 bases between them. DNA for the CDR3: TGTGCCAGCAGCAAAGCTACCGGCAGGGTATCCAATGAGCAGTTCTTC. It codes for CASSKATGRVSNEQFF.

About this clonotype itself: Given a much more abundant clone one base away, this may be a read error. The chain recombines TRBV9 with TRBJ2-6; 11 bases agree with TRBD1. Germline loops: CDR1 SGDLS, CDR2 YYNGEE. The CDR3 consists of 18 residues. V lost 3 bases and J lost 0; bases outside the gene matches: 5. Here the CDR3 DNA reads TGTGCCAGCAGCGATCGGGACAGGGGGGGCTCTGGGGCCAACGTCCTGACTTTC. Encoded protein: CASSDRDRGGSGANVLTF.

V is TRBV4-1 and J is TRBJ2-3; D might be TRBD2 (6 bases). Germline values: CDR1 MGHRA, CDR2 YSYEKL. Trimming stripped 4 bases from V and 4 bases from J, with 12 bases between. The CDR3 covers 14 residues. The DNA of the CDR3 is TGCGCCAGCAGCCTTTATAGCGGATCAGATACGCAGTATTTT. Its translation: CASSLYSGSDTQYF.

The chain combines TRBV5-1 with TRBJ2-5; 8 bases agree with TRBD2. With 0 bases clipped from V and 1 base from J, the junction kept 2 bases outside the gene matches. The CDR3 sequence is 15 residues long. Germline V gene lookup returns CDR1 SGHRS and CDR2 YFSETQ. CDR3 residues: CASSLVAGTQETQYF. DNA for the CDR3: TGCGCCAGCAGCTTGGTAGCGGGGACCCAAGAGACCCAGTACTTC.

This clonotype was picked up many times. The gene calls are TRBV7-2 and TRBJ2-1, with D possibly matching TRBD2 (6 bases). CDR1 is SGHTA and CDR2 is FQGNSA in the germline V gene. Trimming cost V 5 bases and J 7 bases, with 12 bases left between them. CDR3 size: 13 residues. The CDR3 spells CASSRGSGNEQFF. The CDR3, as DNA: TGTGCCAGCAGCCGGGGGTCAGGGAATGAGCAGTTCTTC.

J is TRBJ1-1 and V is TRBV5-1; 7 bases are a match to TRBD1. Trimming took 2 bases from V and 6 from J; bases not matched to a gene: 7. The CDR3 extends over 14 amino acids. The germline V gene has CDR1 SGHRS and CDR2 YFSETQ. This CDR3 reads CASSLQGYGAEAFF. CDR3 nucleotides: TGCGCCAGCAGCTTACAGGGGTATGGGGCTGAAGCTTTCTTT.

The CDR3 DNA reads as TGTGCCAGCAGCCCGGGGACAGCCACAGAAGCTTTCTTT. Protein: CASSPGTATEAFF. The chain is built from TRBV4-2 and TRBJ1-1, with 7 nucleotides matching TRBD1. In germline, CDR1 is LGHNA, CDR2 YNFKEQ. The junction had 7 bases not matched to a gene; V was cut back by 4 bases and J by 8 bases. This CDR3 contains 13 residues.

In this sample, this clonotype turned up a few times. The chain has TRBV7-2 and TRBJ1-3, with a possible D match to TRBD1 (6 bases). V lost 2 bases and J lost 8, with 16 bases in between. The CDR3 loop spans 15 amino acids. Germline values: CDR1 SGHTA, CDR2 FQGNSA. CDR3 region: CASSLRGGDLDTIYF. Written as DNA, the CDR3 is TGTGCCAGCAGCTTACGAGGGGGGGATCTGGACACCATATATTTT.